One sample yielded the 21 T cell receptor beta chains listed below, sequenced in a study of T cells after posttransplantation cyclophosphamide. Libraries were prepared by immunoSEQ multiplex PCR; TCRdb keeps only in-frame clonotypes and omits some of them. The repertoire yields 5,500 to 8,000 clones, none seen only once; the top ten contain approximately 54%. Busulfan-fludarabine conditioning, marrow transplant, and cyclophosphamide on days +3 and +4 were administered. This material consisted of PBMCs, taken after allogeneic stem cell transplant with posttransplant cyclophosphamide. Receptors were obtained from a male patient aged 45-60 years who received an allogeneic stem cell transplant from an unrelated donor, was CMV-positive, and had acute GVHD only. Some T cells may originate from the graft donor.

This clone was seen a handful of times. V is TRBV5-5 and J is TRBJ2-3, with TRBD2 as a possible D gene (5 bases). Trimming shortened V by 1 base and J by 6 bases, and 12 bases separated the two germline ends. The CDR3 runs to 14 residues. The V gene's germline CDR1 is SGHKS and CDR2 YYEKEE (reference sequence). CDR3 sequence (DNA): TGTGCCAGCAGCTTGCGGCACTCGGGGGATACGCAGTATTTT. Encoded protein: CASSLRHSGDTQYF.

This clone was seen at least ten times. The V gene is TRBV29-1, the J gene TRBJ2-3, with a possible D match to TRBD1 (6 bases). The V end lost 6 bases, the J end lost 4 bases, and 17 bases lay between the germline ends. There are 14 residues in the CDR3. Per germline, CDR1 SQVTM and CDR2 ANQGSEA. The DNA for the CDR3 is TGCAGCGTCTGTCGGGACACCCTCCCAGATACGCAGTATTTT. This sequence encodes CSVCRDTLPDTQYF.

At least ten counts were recorded for this clone. The chain joins TRBV4-3 to TRBJ2-1; unclear D gene. The CDR3 sequence is 16 residues long. The germline V gene encodes CDR1 LGHNA and CDR2 YSLEER. V dropped 0 bases and J dropped 7 bases, with 16 bases sitting between them. CDR3 sequence (DNA): TGCGCCAGCAGCCAAGAAGTGAGCGAGGCTACTAATGAGCAGTTCTTC. Amino acid sequence: CASSQEVSEATNEQFF.

This clone has at least ten counts. V gene TRBV21-1 combines with J gene TRBJ1-4; TRBD1, the table's D call, lacks a check against the DNA. TRBV21-1 is labeled a pseudogene. CDR3 size: 16 residues. The CDR3 is CASSKGEGATNEKLFF. In nucleotides, the CDR3 is TGTGCCAGCAGCAAAGGCGAGGGGGCAACTAATGAAAAACTGTTTTTT.

This clone was detected ten times or more. The rearrangement links TRBV7-9 to TRBJ2-7; 7 nucleotides agree with TRBD1. The CDR3 consists of 14 residues. Trimming took 5 bases from V and 6 from J; bases not matched to a gene: 10. Per the germline V gene, CDR1 is SEHNR and CDR2 is FQNEAQ (reference sequence). The CDR3 region has the DNA TGTGCCAGCAGCCGAAATGACAGGGTTGGCGAGCAGTACTTC. It is translated as CASSRNDRVGEQYF.

This clone showed up just a few times. J is TRBJ1-6 and V is TRBV28, with TRBD1 matching 7 bases. Germline CDR1 is MDHEN and CDR2 is SYDVKM. V shed 4 bases, J shed 7 bases, and the junction held 13 bases outside the gene matches. The CDR3 totals 17 residues. This CDR3 reads CASSSMQGVFGNSPLHF. The CDR3 DNA reads as TGTGCCAGCAGTTCGATGCAGGGGGTGTTTGGGAATTCACCCCTCCACTTT.

This clone was found many times. The chain combines TRBV28 with TRBJ1-1, with D possibly TRBD1 on 6 matching bases. The V gene's germline CDR1 is MDHEN and CDR2 SYDVKM. CDR3 length: 14 amino acids. V lost 5 bases, J lost 10 bases, and 20 bases lay in between. The CDR3 here is CASSLKQGARRAFF. The CDR3 bases are TGTGCCAGCAGTCTCAAACAGGGTGCGCGGCGAGCTTTCTTT.

This clone was seen repeatedly, ten times or more. The V gene is TRBV5-4, the J gene TRBJ2-5, with a weak D call TRBD2 (7 bases). Germline-derived CDR1 and CDR2 are SGHNT and YYREEE (reference sequence). Trimming pared 0 bases from V and 5 bases from J, leaving 17 bases between. This CDR3 has 16 amino acids. CDR3 sequence reads: CASSLAVFGGQETQYF. The CDR3 bases are TGTGCCAGCAGCTTGGCCGTTTTCGGGGGGCAGGAGACCCAGTACTTC.

V is TRBV5-4 and J is TRBJ2-7; the match to TRBD2 covers 7 bases. The CDR3 consists of 18 residues. With V trimmed by 1 base and J by 4 bases, 17 bases remained unmatched. In germline, CDR1 is SGHNT, CDR2 YYREEE (reference sequence). CDR3 nucleotide sequence: TGTGCCAGCAGCTTGTCGGTCTCGACCCGCGGGAGTATATACGAGCAGTACTTC. Protein sequence: CASSLSVSTRGSIYEQYF.

This clone was recorded at least ten times. This sequence joins TRBV7-8 and TRBJ2-2, with a tentative D call TRBD1 (5 bases). The length of the CDR3 is 16 residues. Germline V gene data show CDR1 as SGHVS and CDR2 as FQNEAQ. V lost 0 bases to trimming and J lost 1 base, with 9 bases between them. For the CDR3, the DNA is TGTGCCAGCAGCTTAGCGCCAACAGGGAACACCGGGGAGCTGTTTTTT. This sequence encodes CASSLAPTGNTGELFF.

This clone occurred many times. This chain links TRBV7-3 with TRBJ1-1, with D perhaps matching TRBD1 (5 bases). The V end was cut by 5 bases, the J end by 1 base, with 8 bases between. This CDR3 has 13 amino acids. Germline V gene data show CDR1 as SGHTA and CDR2 as FQGTGA. The CDR3 here is CASSEQGNTEAFF. In nucleotides, the CDR3 is TGTGCCAGCAGCGAGCAGGGGAACACTGAAGCTTTCTTT.

This clone occurred many times. The chain recombines TRBV30 with TRBJ2-1; 8 nucleotides match TRBD1. V shed 7 bases, J shed 10 bases, and the junction held 9 bases outside the gene matches. CDR3 length: 12 amino acids. Germline V gene data show CDR1 as GTSNPN and CDR2 as SVGIG (reference sequence). CDR3 loop: CASGQGSGEQFF. CDR3 DNA: TGTGCCTCAGGACAGGGATCGGGGGAGCAGTTCTTC.

This clone occurred many times. The chain is built from TRBV27 and TRBJ2-7; 9 bases align to TRBD1. The CDR3 is 12 amino acids. V shed 10 bases, J shed 5 bases, and the junction held 6 bases outside the gene matches. The germline gives CDR1 MNHEY, CDR2 SMNVEV (reference sequence). The CDR3, as DNA: TGTGCCACAAGGACAGGGGAGGACGAGCAGTACTTC. This sequence encodes CATRTGEDEQYF.

This clone appeared many times. This chain joins TRBV7-2 and TRBJ2-1; D may be TRBD1 (5 bases). This CDR3 spans 15 amino acids. Trimming left V 2 bases short and J 8 bases short, with 16 bases between. The germline gives CDR1 SGHTA, CDR2 FQGNSA. CDR3 nucleotide sequence: TGTGCCAGCAGCTTATGGCAGGGTAGTGGAGATGAGCAGTTCTTC. Translating gives CASSLWQGSGDEQFF.

This clone was found many times. The V gene is TRBV27, the J gene TRBJ2-7; 8 nucleotides line up with TRBD1. The CDR3 sequence is 16 residues long. V lost 2 bases and J lost 2; bases outside the gene matches: 8. Looked up from germline, CDR1 is MNHEY and CDR2 is SMNVEV (reference sequence). The CDR3, as DNA: TGTGCCAGCAGTTTAGAGCCGGACAGGGCCACCTACGAGCAGTACTTC. Protein sequence: CASSLEPDRATYEQYF.

The sample holds many counts of this clone. The rearrangement links TRBV5-1 to TRBJ1-4, with D possibly being TRBD1 (6 bases). This CDR3 comprises 15 residues. V was clipped by 1 base and J by 8 bases, with 15 bases between them. The germline CDR1 and CDR2 sequences are SGHRS and YFSETQ. For the CDR3, the DNA is TGCGCCAGCAGCTTGCGGGGGGGCGCGGAAGAAAAACTGTTTTTT. It specifies CASSLRGGAEEKLFF.

The chain carries TRBV5-1 and TRBJ1-1; 10 bases are shared with TRBD1. The J segment lost 3 bases and the V segment lost 5 bases, leaving 4 bases of the junction unmatched. Germline V lookup: CDR1 SGHRS, CDR2 YFSETQ. There are 14 residues in the CDR3. The CDR3 DNA is TGCGCCAGCAGGACAGGGGGCGCGGACACTGAAGCTTTCTTT. Residues: CASRTGGADTEAFF.

In its sample, this clone was seen many times. The gene calls are TRBV27 and TRBJ1-1; D is uncertain. The V and J ends lost 1 base and 3 bases respectively, with 6 bases between them. Per germline, CDR1 MNHEY and CDR2 SMNVEV (reference sequence). The CDR3 consists of 13 residues. The CDR3 protein is CASSLLADTEAFF. The CDR3 bases are TGTGCCAGCAGTTTATTGGCAGACACTGAAGCTTTCTTT.

This clone has at least ten counts. The gene calls are TRBV5-1 and TRBJ2-1; possibly TRBD1 for D (5 bases). The CDR3 covers 14 residues. The germline V gene encodes CDR1 SGHRS and CDR2 YFSETQ. V lost 2 bases and J lost 2, with 8 bases in between. The CDR3 spells CASSFRDPYNEQFF. The CDR3, as DNA: TGCGCCAGCAGCTTCAGGGATCCCTACAATGAGCAGTTCTTC. The full variable domain, completed using reference TRBV5-1 and TRBJ2-1, is KAGVTQTPRYLIKTRGQQVTLSCSPISGHRSVSWYQQTPGQGLQFLFEYFSETQRNKGNFPGRFSGRQFSNSRSEMNVSTLELGDSALYLCASSFRDPYNEQFFGPGTRLTVL.

This clone appeared many times. The chain carries TRBV6-6 and TRBJ1-2; 8 nucleotides line up with TRBD1. Germline CDR1 and CDR2: MNHNY and SVGAGI (reference sequence). Trimming removed 4 bases from V and 8 bases from J; junction bases left unmatched: 6. The CDR3 consists of 13 residues. CDR3 region: CASSWTTGDGYTF. DNA of the CDR3: TGTGCCAGCAGTTGGACGACAGGGGACGGCTACACCTTC.

The gene calls are TRBV4-2 and TRBJ2-7, with 8 bases matching TRBD2. The V gene's germline CDR1 is LGHNA and CDR2 YNFKEQ. The length of the CDR3 is 16 residues. After removal of 4 bases from V and 4 bases from J, the junction contained 12 bases not matched to a gene. The CDR3 spells CASSPSGSGGSYEQYF. CDR3 nucleotide sequence: TGTGCCAGCAGCCCCTCAGGGAGCGGGGGCTCTTACGAGCAGTACTTC.